This is a list of T cell receptor beta chains from one sample in a study of cytomegalovirus exposure and HLA in healthy donors. Sequencing was performed with immunoSEQ multiplex PCR; in TCRdb, only in-frame clones are kept and a portion is missing. The table shows roughly 200,000 clones, with just over 75% occurring only once. Sequencing input: PBMCs. The receptors shown here come from a woman aged 55-70 years in good health and CMV-seropositive. Each CDR3 is given with its conserved first and last residue. D genes are given only for firm matches. The size of a clone is reported for some rows only, either as once, few or many, or as a class for expanded clones.

j_call v_call clone_size d_call cdr3_aa cdr3_nt
TRBJ1-1 TRBV7-3 . TRBD1 CASGMGQINTEAFF TGTGCCAGCGGGATGGGACAGATAAACACTGAAGCTTTCTTT
TRBJ2-7 TRBV5-1 . . CASSASGPYEQYF TGCGCCAGCAGCGCCTCAGGGCCCTACGAGCAGTACTTC
TRBJ1-4 TRBV29-1 . TRBD1 CSTGDSPNEKLFF TGCAGCACCGGGGACAGCCCTAATGAAAAACTGTTTTTT
TRBJ2-3 TRBV7-2 . TRBD2 CASSPGTSGNTDTQYF TGTGCCAGCAGCCCAGGGACTAGCGGGAACACAGATACGCAGTATTTT
TRBJ2-5 TRBV10-3 . TRBD2 CAISRLAGDQETQYF TGTGCCATCAGCAGACTAGCGGGAGACCAAGAGACCCAGTACTTC
TRBJ2-7 TRBV5-4 . . CASSPRWTDEQYF TGTGCCAGCAGCCCCAGATGGACAGACGAGCAGTACTTC
TRBJ2-7 TRBV6-6 . TRBD2 CASNGGTYEQYF TGTGCCAGCAACGGGGGGACCTACGAGCAGTACTTC
TRBJ2-7 TRBV27 few TRBD1 CASSRKGQGSYEQYF TGTGCCAGCAGCCGCAAGGGACAGGGGTCCTACGAGCAGTACTTC
TRBJ2-3 TRBV5-1 . TRBD1 CASSEDRPITDTQYF TGCGCCAGCAGCGAGGACAGGCCTATCACAGATACGCAGTATTTT
TRBJ2-1 TRBV27 . TRBD2 CASSFSVAGGTEQFF TGTGCCAGCAGTTTTTCGGTAGCGGGAGGTACTGAGCAGTTCTTC
TRBJ1-2 TRBV27 . . CASSLTRFGGYTF TGTGCCAGCAGTTTGACGAGGTTCGGTGGCTACACCTTC
TRBJ2-7 TRBV5-1 . . CASSPDNSYEQYF TGCGCCAGCAGCCCGGACAACTCCTACGAGCAGTACTTC
TRBJ2-7 TRBV7-2 . TRBD2 CASSLGLAGGYEQYF TGTGCCAGCAGCTTAGGGCTAGCGGGGGGCTACGAGCAGTACTTC
TRBJ1-5 TRBV7-9 . TRBD1 CASSARQGTSNQPQHF TGTGCCAGCAGCGCCCGACAGGGGACTAGCAATCAGCCCCAGCATTTT
TRBJ1-1 TRBV5-1 . . CASSFDSFNTEAFF TGCGCCAGCAGCTTCGACAGTTTTAACACTGAAGCTTTCTTT
TRBJ1-1 TRBV19 few . CASSPGGTPNEAFF TGTGCCAGTAGTCCCGGGGGGACACCTAATGAAGCTTTCTTT
TRBJ1-5 TRBV6-6 . . CASSRGGNMNQPQHF TGTGCCAGCAGCCGCGGGGGTAATATGAATCAGCCCCAGCATTTT
TRBJ2-3 TRBV9 . TRBD2 CASSVELAGGVDTQYF TGTGCCAGCAGCGTAGAGCTAGCGGGAGGCGTAGATACGCAGTATTTT
TRBJ2-2 TRBV5-4 . TRBD2 CASSFGTGGAYTGELFF TGTGCCAGCAGCTTCGGGACCGGGGGGGCGTACACCGGGGAGCTGTTTTTT
TRBJ2-1 TRBV5-1 . TRBD2 CASSLGTSGGAGEQFF TGCGCCAGCAGCTTGGGGACTAGCGGGGGGGCCGGTGAGCAGTTCTTC
TRBJ2-3 TRBV18 . TRBD2 CASARLATSTDTQYF TGTGCCAGCGCCAGACTAGCGACAAGCACAGATACGCAGTATTTT
TRBJ2-6 TRBV4-2 . . CASSQYGEWGSGANVLTF TGTGCCAGCAGCCAATACGGGGAATGGGGCTCTGGGGCCAACGTCCTGACTTTC
TRBJ2-3 TRBV6-1 once . CASSELGSRDTQYF TGTGCCAGCAGTGAACTTGGGAGTCGGGATACGCAGTATTTT
TRBJ2-2 TRBV18 once TRBD1 CASSRGQGNTGELFF TGTGCCAGTTCCCGCGGACAGGGGAACACCGGGGAGCTGTTTTTT
TRBJ1-1 TRBV18 . . CASSPSQGMNTEAFF TGTGCCAGCTCACCTTCTCAGGGGATGAACACTGAAGCTTTCTTT
TRBJ2-7 TRBV9 . . CASSVLRDSYEQYF TGTGCCAGCAGCGTTTTGAGGGACTCGTACGAGCAGTACTTC
TRBJ1-5 TRBV27 . . CASSSGHHSNQPQHF TGTGCCAGCAGCTCGGGACACCATAGCAATCAGCCCCAGCATTTT
TRBJ1-4 TRBV6-5 . . CASSPGGEKLFF TGTGCCAGCAGCCCCGGAGGTGAAAAACTGTTTTTT
TRBJ1-3 TRBV28 . . CASSQSSGYSGNTIYF TGTGCCAGCAGTCAATCATCAGGGTATTCTGGAAACACCATATATTTT
TRBJ2-1 TRBV21-1 . . CASSKVAGQGYNEQFF TGTGCCAGCAGCAAAGTAGCAGGACAGGGATACAATGAGCAGTTCTTC
TRBJ1-2 TRBV6-5 . . CASSTGPYGYTF TGTGCCAGCAGCACAGGTCCCTATGGCTACACCTTC
TRBJ1-4 TRBV2 . . CASLQGTNEKLFF TGTGCCAGTCTTCAGGGGACTAATGAAAAACTGTTTTTT
TRBJ1-1 TRBV7-3 . . CASSPAGRGDKVTEAFF TGTGCCAGCAGCCCTGCGGGGAGGGGGGATAAGGTGACTGAAGCTTTCTTT
TRBJ2-7 TRBV18 . TRBD2 CASSPGTNSYEQYF TGTGCCAGCTCACCAGGGACTAACTCCTACGAGCAGTACTTC
TRBJ2-7 TRBV7-9 . TRBD2 CASSRAGGTYEQYF TGTGCCAGCAGCCGAGCGGGGGGAACCTACGAGCAGTACTTC
TRBJ1-4 TRBV28 . TRBD1 CASSLSGQGDEKLFF TGTGCCAGCAGTTTATCCGGACAGGGCGATGAAAAACTGTTTTTT
TRBJ2-3 TRBV19 few TRBD2 CASSIPPQAGGTDTQYF TGTGCCAGTAGTATACCCCCCCAAGCGGGAGGGACAGATACGCAGTATTTT
TRBJ2-2 TRBV9 . . CASSQGTGELFF TGTGCCAGCAGTCAGGGGACCGGGGAGCTGTTTTTT
TRBJ2-7 TRBV30 . TRBD2 CAWSFTSGGFYEQYF TGTGCCTGGAGCTTTACTAGCGGGGGCTTCTACGAGCAGTACTTC
TRBJ2-7 TRBV6-6 . TRBD1 CASSTPYRGNSYEQYF TGTGCCAGCAGTACTCCCTACAGGGGCAACTCCTACGAGCAGTACTTC
TRBJ1-3 TRBV4-3 once . CASSQESGLHSGNTIYF TGCGCCAGCAGCCAAGAATCAGGTCTGCACAGTGGAAACACCATATATTTT
TRBJ2-7 TRBV11-3 few TRBD2 CASSDSGTSSYEQYF TGTGCCAGCAGCGATAGCGGGACCAGCTCCTACGAGCAGTACTTC
TRBJ2-5 TRBV9 few TRBD1 CASSAATGGRETQYF TGTGCCAGCAGCGCCGCGACAGGGGGCAGGGAGACCCAGTACTTC
TRBJ1-1 TRBV7-2 . . CASSQALPAAFF TGTGCCAGCAGCCAAGCCCTCCCAGCGGCTTTCTTT
TRBJ1-2 TRBV19 . . CASTFRQDRGTYGYTF TGTGCCAGTACCTTTAGACAGGATAGGGGAACCTATGGCTACACCTTC
TRBJ2-7 TRBV2 . TRBD2 CASVAGAHEQYF TGTGCCAGCGTCGCGGGAGCCCACGAGCAGTACTTC
TRBJ2-1 TRBV28 . TRBD2 CASSTEPGGYNEQFF TGTGCCAGCAGTACCGAACCGGGAGGATACAATGAGCAGTTCTTC
TRBJ1-5 TRBV7-9 . TRBD1 CASSLVGQGSKSNQPQHF TGTGCCAGCAGCTTAGTGGGACAGGGGTCGAAAAGCAATCAGCCCCAGCATTTT
TRBJ1-2 TRBV7-2 . . CASSLGQYGYTF TGTGCCAGCAGCTTAGGGCAGTATGGCTACACCTTC
TRBJ2-7 TRBV29-1 . . CSVTAAGYEQYF TGCAGCGTGACCGCCGCCGGGTACGAGCAGTACTTC
TRBJ2-6 TRBV14 . . CASRQSGTGANGLTF TGTGCCAGCAGGCAATCTGGCACTGGGGCCAACGGCCTGACTTTC
TRBJ1-3 TRBV7-8 few TRBD1 CASSLTGAIGNTIYF TGTGCCAGCAGCTTGACAGGGGCGATTGGAAACACCATATATTTT
TRBJ1-1 TRBV28 . TRBD1 CASSLWQGVNTEAFF TGTGCCAGCAGTTTATGGCAGGGGGTGAACACTGAAGCTTTCTTT
TRBJ2-2 TRBV7-8 . TRBD2 CASSLKALGTSSYTGELFF TGTGCCAGCAGCTTAAAAGCTCTGGGGACTAGCTCATACACCGGGGAGCTGTTTTTT
TRBJ2-5 TRBV7-8 . TRBD1 CASSLTGAQETQYF TGTGCCAGCAGCTTGACAGGGGCCCAAGAGACCCAGTACTTC
TRBJ1-1 TRBV6-5 few TRBD1 CASSITGTGHTEAFF TGTGCCAGCAGCATTACCGGGACAGGGCACACTGAAGCTTTCTTT
TRBJ2-5 TRBV27 . TRBD1 CASSDTGEETQYF TGTGCCAGCTCAGACACAGGGGAAGAGACCCAGTACTTC
TRBJ2-5 TRBV5-1 . TRBD1 CASSPQPGTEETQYF TGCGCCAGCAGCCCGCAGCCCGGGACAGAAGAGACCCAGTACTTC